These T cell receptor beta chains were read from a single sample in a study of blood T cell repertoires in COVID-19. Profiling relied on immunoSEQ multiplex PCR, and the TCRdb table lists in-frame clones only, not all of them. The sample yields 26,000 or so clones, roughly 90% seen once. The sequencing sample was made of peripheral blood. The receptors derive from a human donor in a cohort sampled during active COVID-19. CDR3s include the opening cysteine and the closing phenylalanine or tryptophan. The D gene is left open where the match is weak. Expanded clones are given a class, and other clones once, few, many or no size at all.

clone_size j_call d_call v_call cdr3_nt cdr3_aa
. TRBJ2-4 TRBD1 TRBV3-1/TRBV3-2 TGTGCCAGCAGCCAACGACAGGGATTGTCAATAGCCAAAAACATTCAGTACTTC CASSQRQGLSIAKNIQYF
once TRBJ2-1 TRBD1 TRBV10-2 TGCGCCAGCAAAACAGGGGCTATCAATGAGCAGTTCTTC CASKTGAINEQFF
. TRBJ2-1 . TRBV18 TGTGCCAGCTCAACGACAGTTTCCTCCTACAATGAGCAGTTCTTC CASSTTVSSYNEQFF
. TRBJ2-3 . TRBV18 TGTGCCAGCTCCCCTCTTCTGAGGTCTGGCACAGATACGCAGTATTTT CASSPLLRSGTDTQYF
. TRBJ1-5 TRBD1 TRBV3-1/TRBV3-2 TGTGCCAGCAGCTTGACAGGGAATCAGCCCCAGCATTTT CASSLTGNQPQHF
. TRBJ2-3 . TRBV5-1 TGCGCCAGCAGCTTTCGGGACACAGATACGCAGTATTTT CASSFRDTDTQYF
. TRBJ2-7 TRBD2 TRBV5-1 TGCGCCAGCAGCTTGGATAGCGGGGTTTTGAAGCAGTACTTC CASSLDSGVLKQYF
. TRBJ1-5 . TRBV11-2 TGTGCCAGCAGCTTATCAGATAGCAATCAGCCCCAGCATTTT CASSLSDSNQPQHF
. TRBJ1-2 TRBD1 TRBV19 TGTGCCAGTAGTCCAGGACAGGGGGACTATGGCTACACCTTC CASSPGQGDYGYTF
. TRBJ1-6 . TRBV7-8 TGTGCCAGCAGCCTTCCCGGGGGTGCGTCACCCCTCCACTTT CASSLPGGASPLHF
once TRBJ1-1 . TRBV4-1 TGCGCCAGCAGCCAAGATGCAGTATCCACTGAAGCTTTCTTT CASSQDAVSTEAFF
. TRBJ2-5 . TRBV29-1 TGCAGCGTTGAAGATCCCAGGGAGACCCAGTACTTC CSVEDPRETQYF
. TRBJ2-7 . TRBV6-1 TGTGCCAGCAGTGAACTGCGCGGTAGCTCCTACGAGCAGTACTTC CASSELRGSSYEQYF
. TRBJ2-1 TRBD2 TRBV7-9 TGTGCCAGCAGGACTAGCGGGGGGAAGATTGAGCAGTTCTTC CASRTSGGKIEQFF
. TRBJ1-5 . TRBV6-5 TGTGCCAGCAGTTTAAGTCCGGGACTTAAAGGTTCCCAGCATTTT CASSLSPGLKGSQHF
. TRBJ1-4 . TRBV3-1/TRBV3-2 TGTGCCAGCAGCCACTCAAGTGGCGGGACGCAGGAAAAACTGTTTTTT CASSHSSGGTQEKLFF